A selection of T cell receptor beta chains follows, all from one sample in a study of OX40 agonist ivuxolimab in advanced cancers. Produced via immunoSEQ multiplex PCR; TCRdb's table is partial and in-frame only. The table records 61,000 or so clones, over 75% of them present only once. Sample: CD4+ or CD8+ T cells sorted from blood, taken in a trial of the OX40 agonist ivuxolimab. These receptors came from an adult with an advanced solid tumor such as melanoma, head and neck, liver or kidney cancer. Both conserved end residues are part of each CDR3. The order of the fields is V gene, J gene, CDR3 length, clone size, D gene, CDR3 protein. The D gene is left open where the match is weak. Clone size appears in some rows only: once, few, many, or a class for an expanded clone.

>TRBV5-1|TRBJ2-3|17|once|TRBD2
CASSLASLAGVIDTQYF
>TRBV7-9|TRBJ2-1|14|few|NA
CASPPGPAYNEQFF
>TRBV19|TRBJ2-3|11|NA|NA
CASSNGDTQYF
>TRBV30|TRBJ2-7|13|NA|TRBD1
CAWSPQGAGEQYF
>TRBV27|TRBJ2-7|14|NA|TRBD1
CASSFRDRAVEQYF
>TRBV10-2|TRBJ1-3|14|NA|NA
CASSEEGDGNTIYF
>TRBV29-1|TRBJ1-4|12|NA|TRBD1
CSVGQGMEKLFF
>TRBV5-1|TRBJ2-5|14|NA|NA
CASSLTRPQETQYF
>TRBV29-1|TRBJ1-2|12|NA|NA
CSVSGGSRGYTF
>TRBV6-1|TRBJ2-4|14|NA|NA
CASSPGRWQNIQYF
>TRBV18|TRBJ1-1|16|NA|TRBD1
CASSLAPGQGRTEAFF
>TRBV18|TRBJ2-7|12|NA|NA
CASGDNPHEQYF
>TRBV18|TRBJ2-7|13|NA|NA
CASSPPGSYEQYF
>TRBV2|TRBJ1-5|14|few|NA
CASSPGEANQPQHF
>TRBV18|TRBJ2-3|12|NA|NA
CASSTSTDTQYF
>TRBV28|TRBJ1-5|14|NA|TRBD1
CASSYRTGRQPQHF
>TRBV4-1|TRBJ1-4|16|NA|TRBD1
CASSHPTGQGDEKLFF
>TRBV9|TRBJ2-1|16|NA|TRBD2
CASSVDPAGGYNEQFF
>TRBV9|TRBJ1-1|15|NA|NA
CASSVAEKDNTEAFF
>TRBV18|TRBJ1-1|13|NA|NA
CASSQNRNTEAFF
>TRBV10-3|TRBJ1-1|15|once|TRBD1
CAISGTGRMNTEAFF
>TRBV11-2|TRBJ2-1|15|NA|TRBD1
CASSPYRGLGNEQFF
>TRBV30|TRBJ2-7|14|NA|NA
CAWRRGDIPSEQYF
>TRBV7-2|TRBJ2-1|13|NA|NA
CASSSWTRNEQFF
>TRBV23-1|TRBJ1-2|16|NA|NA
CASSQSIHTPNYGYTF
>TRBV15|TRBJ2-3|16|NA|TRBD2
CATSSDTSGRGDTQYF
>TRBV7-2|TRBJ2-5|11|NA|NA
CASSWEETQYF
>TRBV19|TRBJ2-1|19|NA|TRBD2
CASSSPLGTSGIPNNEQFF
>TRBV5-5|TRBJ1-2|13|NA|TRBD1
CASITGGAYGYTF
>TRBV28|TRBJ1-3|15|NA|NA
CASSFQGLGGNTIYF
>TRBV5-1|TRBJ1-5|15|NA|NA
CASSLGGTAFQPQHF
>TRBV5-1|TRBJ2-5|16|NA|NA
CASSPPGLFGLGTQYF
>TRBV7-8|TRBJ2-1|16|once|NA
CASSLEKGPFGGEQFF
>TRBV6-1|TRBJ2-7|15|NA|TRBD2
CASSAGGNFDYEQYF
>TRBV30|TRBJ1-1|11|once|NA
CAWSGRDTAFF
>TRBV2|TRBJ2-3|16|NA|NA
CASSVGPSRGADTQYF
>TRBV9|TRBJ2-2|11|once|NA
CRQMNTGELFF
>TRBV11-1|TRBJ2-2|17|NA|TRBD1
CASSDHGQGGRTGELFF
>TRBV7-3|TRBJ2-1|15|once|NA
CASSLVRGSYNEQFF
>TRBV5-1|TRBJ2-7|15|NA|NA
CASSVAGALLLEQYF
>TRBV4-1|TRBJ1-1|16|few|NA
CASSQGRDAFRGEAFF